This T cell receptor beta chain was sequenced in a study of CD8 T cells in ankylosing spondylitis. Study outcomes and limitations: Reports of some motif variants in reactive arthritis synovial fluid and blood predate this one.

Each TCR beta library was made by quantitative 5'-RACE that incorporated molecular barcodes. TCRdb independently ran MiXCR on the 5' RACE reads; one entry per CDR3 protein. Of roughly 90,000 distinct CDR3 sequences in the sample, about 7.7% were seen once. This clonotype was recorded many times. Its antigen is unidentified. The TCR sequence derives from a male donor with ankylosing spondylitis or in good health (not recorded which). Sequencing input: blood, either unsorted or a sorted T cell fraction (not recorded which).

The CDR3 sequence is CASSYGALVAGELFF. The CDR3 DNA reads as TGTGCCAGCAGTTATGGCGCCCTTGTGGCCGGGGAGCTGTTTTTT. The chain joins TRBV6-5 to TRBJ2-2; D is unresolved. V was clipped by 3 bases and J by 6 bases, with 14 bases between them. Germline CDR1 MNHEY, CDR2 SVGAGI. This CDR3 spans 15 amino acids.